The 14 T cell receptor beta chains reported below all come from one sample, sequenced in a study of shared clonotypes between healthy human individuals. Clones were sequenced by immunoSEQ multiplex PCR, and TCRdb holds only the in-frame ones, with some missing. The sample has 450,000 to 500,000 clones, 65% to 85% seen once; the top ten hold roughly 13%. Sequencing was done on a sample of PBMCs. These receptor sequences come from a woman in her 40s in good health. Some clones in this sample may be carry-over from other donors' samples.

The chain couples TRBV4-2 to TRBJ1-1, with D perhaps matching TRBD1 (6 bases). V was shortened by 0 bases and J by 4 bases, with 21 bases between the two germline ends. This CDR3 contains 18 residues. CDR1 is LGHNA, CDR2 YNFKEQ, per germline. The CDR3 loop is CASSQDPARQGLGTEAFF. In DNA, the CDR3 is TGTGCCAGCAGCCAAGATCCGGCGCGGCAGGGGCTCGGCACTGAAGCTTTCTTT.

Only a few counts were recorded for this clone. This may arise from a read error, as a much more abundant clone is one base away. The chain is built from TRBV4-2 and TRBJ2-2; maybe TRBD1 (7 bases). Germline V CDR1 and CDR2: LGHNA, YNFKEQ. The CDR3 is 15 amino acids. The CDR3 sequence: CASGQGGTVTGELFF. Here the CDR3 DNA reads TGTGCCAGCGGCCAAGGGGGGACAGTCACCGGGGAGCTGTTTTTT.

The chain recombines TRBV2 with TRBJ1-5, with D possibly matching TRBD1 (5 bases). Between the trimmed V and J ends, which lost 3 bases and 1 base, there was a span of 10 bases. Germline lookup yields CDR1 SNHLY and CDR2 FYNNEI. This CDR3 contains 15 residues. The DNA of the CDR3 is TGTGCCAGCAGTGATACGGCAGGGAGCAATCAGCCCCAGCATTTT. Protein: CASSDTAGSNQPQHF.

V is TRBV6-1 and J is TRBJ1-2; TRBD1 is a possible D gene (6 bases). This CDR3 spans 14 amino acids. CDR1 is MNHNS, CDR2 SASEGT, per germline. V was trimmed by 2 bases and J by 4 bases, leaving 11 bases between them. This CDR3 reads CASSEFQGPYGYTF. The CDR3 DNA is TGTGCCAGCAGTGAATTTCAGGGGCCCTATGGCTACACCTTC.

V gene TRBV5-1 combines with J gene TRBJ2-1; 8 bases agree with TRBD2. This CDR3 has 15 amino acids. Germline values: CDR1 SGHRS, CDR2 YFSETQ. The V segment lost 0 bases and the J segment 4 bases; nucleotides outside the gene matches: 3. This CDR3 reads CASSLAGGRYNEQFF. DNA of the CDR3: TGCGCCAGCAGCTTGGCTGGCGGGAGGTACAATGAGCAGTTCTTC.

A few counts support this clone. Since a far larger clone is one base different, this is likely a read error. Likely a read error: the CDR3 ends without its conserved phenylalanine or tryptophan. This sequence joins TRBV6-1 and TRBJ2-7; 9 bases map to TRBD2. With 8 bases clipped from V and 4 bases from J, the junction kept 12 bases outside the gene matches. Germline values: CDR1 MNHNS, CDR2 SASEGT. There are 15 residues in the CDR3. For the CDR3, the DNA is TGTGCCAGCGGCGAGGGTAGCGGGAGTATGTACGAGCAGTACTCC. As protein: CASGEGSGSMYEQYS.

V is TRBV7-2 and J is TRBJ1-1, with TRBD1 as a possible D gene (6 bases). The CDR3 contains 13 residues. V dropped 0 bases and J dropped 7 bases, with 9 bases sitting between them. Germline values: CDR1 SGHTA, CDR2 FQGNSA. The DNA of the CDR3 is TGTGCCAGCAGCTTAGCCGAGGGGGTTGAAGCTTTCTTT. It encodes CASSLAEGVEAFF.

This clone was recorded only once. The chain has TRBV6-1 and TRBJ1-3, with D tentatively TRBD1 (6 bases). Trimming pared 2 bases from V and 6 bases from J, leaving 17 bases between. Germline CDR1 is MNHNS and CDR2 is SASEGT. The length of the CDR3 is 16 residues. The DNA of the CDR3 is TGTGCCAGCAGTGAAATCCAAGGGGGACAAGCAAACACCATATATTTT. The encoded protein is CASSEIQGGQANTIYF.

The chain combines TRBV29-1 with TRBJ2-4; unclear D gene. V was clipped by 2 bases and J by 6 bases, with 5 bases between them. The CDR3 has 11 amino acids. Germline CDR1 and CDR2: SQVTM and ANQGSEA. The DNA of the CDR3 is TGCAGCGTTGAACAGACAAACATTCAGTACTTC. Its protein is CSVEQTNIQYF.

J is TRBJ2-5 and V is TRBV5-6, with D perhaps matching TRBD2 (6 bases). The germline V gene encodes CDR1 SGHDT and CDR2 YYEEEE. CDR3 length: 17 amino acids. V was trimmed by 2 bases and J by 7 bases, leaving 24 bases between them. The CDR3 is CASSLLRAGSGVVTQYF. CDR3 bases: TGTGCCAGCAGCTTATTGAGGGCAGGGTCGGGAGTGGTGACCCAGTACTTC.

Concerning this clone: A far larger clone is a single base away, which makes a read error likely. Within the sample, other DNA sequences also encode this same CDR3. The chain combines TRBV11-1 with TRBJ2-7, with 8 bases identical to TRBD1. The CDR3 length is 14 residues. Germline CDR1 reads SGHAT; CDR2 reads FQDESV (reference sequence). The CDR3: CASSLGQGVNEQYF. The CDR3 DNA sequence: TGTGCTAGCAGCTTAGGACAGGGCGTCAACGAGCAGTACTTC.

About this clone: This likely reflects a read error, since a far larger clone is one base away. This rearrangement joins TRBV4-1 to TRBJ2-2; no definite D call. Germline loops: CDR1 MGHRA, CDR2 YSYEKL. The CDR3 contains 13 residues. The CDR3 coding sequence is TGCGCCAGCAGCCAGAGTAACACCAGGGAGCTGTTTTTT. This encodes CASSQSNTRELFF.

CDR3 DNA sequence: TGTGCCAGCAGCCAGACTAGCGGAGCGAACACCGGGGAGCTGTTTTTT. This sequence encodes CASSQTSGANTGELFF. The chain is built from TRBV28 and TRBJ2-2; 9 bases line up with TRBD2. This CDR3 region has 16 residues. The J segment lost 0 bases and the V segment lost 6 bases, leaving 5 bases of the junction unmatched. Germline V CDR1 and CDR2: MDHEN, SYDVKM.

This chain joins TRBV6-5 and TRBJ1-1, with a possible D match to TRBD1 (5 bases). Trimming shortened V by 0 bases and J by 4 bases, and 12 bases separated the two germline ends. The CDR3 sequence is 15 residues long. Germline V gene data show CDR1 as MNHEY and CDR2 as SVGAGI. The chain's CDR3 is CASSYSGVRVTEAFF. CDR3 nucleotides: TGTGCCAGCAGTTACTCCGGGGTCAGGGTCACTGAAGCTTTCTTT.